These T cell receptor beta chains were read from a single sample in a study of CD8 T cells in Susac syndrome. Each CDR3 protein is one row after TCRdb ran MiXCR on the immunoSEQ multiplex PCR reads. The sample lists about 200,000 distinct CDR3 sequences, roughly 96% occurring once. Sequenced sample: CD4+ T cells from PBMCs. Receptors originate from a human donor with multiple sclerosis. The CDR3 runs from the conserved cysteine through the conserved F or W. The D gene is left open where the match is weak. The size entry is marked missing in some rows and otherwise reads once, few, many or a size class.

TRBV29-1	NA	TRBJ2-7	TRBD1	CSVRTGTAYEQYF	TGCAGCGTCAGGACAGGGACAGCCTACGAGCAGTACTTC
TRBV10-3	NA	TRBJ2-3	NA	CAIGTDTQYF	TGTGCCATCGGCACAGATACGCAGTATTTT
TRBV29-1	NA	TRBJ1-1	TRBD1	CSVEDIQGAGTEAFF	TGCAGCGTTGAAGACATACAGGGGGCGGGCACTGAAGCTTTCTTT
TRBV29-1	NA	TRBJ2-5	TRBD2	CSAADTSGFGETQYF	TGCAGCGCGGCGGACACTAGCGGGTTTGGAGAGACCCAGTACTTC
TRBV7-2	NA	TRBJ2-7	NA	CATSVDSKKYEQYF	TGTGCCACGTCGGTGGATTCGAAAAAATACGAGCAGTACTTC
TRBV6-6	NA	TRBJ2-3	NA	CASRGAGDTQYF	TGTGCCAGCCGGGGGGCTGGAGATACGCAGTATTTT
TRBV6-1	NA	TRBJ2-7	NA	CASMGSRVYEQYF	TGTGCCAGCATGGGGTCTAGGGTCTACGAGCAGTACTTC
TRBV20-1	NA	TRBJ2-7	NA	CSARLVLSEQYF	TGCAGTGCTAGACTAGTTCTCTCCGAGCAGTACTTC
TRBV3-1	once	TRBJ2-4	NA	CASSPGLLAKNIQYF	TGTGCCAGCAGCCCGGGACTCTTAGCCAAAAACATTCAGTACTTC
TRBV7-9	NA	TRBJ1-3	NA	CASSPRTEAGNTIYF	TGTGCCAGCAGCCCCAGGACGGAGGCAGGAAACACCATATATTTT
TRBV7-2	few	TRBJ2-1	NA	CASSLVGYNEQFF	TGTGCCAGCAGCTTGGTCGGTTACAATGAGCAGTTCTTC
TRBV29-1	NA	TRBJ2-1	NA	CSVKTGSPYNEQFF	TGCAGCGTTAAAACCGGGAGTCCCTACAATGAGCAGTTCTTC
TRBV2	NA	TRBJ2-5	NA	CASQLQETQYF	TGTGCCAGCCAGCTTCAAGAGACCCAGTACTTC
TRBV20-1	NA	TRBJ1-5	TRBD1	CSARGTGGDQPQHF	TGCAGTGCTAGAGGGACAGGGGGCGATCAGCCCCAGCATTTT
TRBV2	NA	TRBJ2-2	NA	CASSAGGTGELFF	TGTGCCAGCAGTGCGGGTGGAACCGGGGAGCTGTTTTTT
TRBV5-4	NA	TRBJ1-2	NA	CASSLSLDSYGYTF	TGTGCCAGCAGCTTGTCTCTGGATTCATATGGCTACACCTTC
TRBV24-1	NA	TRBJ2-7	NA	CATSESGGGNYEQYF	TGTGCCACCAGTGAGTCTGGTGGAGGGAACTACGAGCAGTACTTC
TRBV11-2	NA	TRBJ2-1	NA	CASSPRGGRGRGEQFF	TGTGCCAGCAGCCCAAGAGGGGGGAGAGGTCGCGGTGAGCAGTTCTTC
TRBV4-1	once	TRBJ2-3	TRBD2	CASSQGLAGNTDTQYF	TGCGCCAGCAGCCAAGGACTAGCGGGTAACACAGATACGCAGTATTTT
TRBV20-1	NA	TRBJ1-2	NA	CSASKARQADYGYTF	TGCAGTGCTAGTAAGGCCCGGCAGGCCGACTATGGCTACACCTTC
TRBV18	NA	TRBJ1-2	NA	CASSPINQLYGYTF	TGTGCCAGCTCACCAATTAATCAGCTTTATGGCTACACCTTC
TRBV30	once	TRBJ1-1	TRBD1	CAWRDRGVTEAFF	TGTGCCTGGAGGGACAGGGGGGTCACTGAAGCTTTCTTT
TRBV2	once	TRBJ1-6	NA	CASSEQAAHSPLHF	TGTGCCAGCAGTGAACAGGCAGCCCATTCACCCCTCCACTTT
TRBV12-3/TRBV12-4	NA	TRBJ1-2	NA	CASSLRRRTSNYGYTF	TGTGCCAGCAGTTTGCGGAGAAGAACCTCAAACTATGGCTACACCTTC
TRBV11-3	NA	TRBJ2-1	TRBD2	CASSSLAGSSYNEQFF	TGTGCCAGCAGCTCACTAGCGGGGAGCTCCTACAATGAGCAGTTCTTC
TRBV10-3	few	TRBJ2-7	NA	CAISGQPEYEQYF	TGTGCCATCAGTGGACAGCCGGAGTACGAGCAGTACTTC
TRBV15	NA	TRBJ1-1	NA	CATKQNTEAFF	TGTGCCACCAAGCAGAACACTGAAGCTTTCTTT
TRBV18	NA	TRBJ1-5	NA	CASSAAGDPQHF	TGTGCCAGCTCAGCCGCAGGGGACCCCCAGCATTTT
TRBV2	NA	TRBJ1-3	TRBD1	CASNGQGGSGNTIYF	TGTGCCAGCAATGGACAGGGGGGATCTGGAAACACCATATATTTT
TRBV24-1	NA	TRBJ2-5	TRBD1	CATSGGTGARETQYF	TGTGCCACCTCCGGAGGGACAGGTGCCCGTGAGACCCAGTACTTC
TRBV4-2	NA	TRBJ2-7	NA	CASSQAGPYEQYF	TGTGCCAGCAGCCAAGCGGGGCCCTACGAGCAGTACTTC
TRBV4-1	NA	TRBJ2-7	TRBD2	CASSPTGPGGGRYEQYF	TGCGCCAGCAGCCCGACGGGACCGGGAGGAGGTCGTTACGAGCAGTACTTC
TRBV3-1	few	TRBJ2-7	NA	CASSRPPTYEQYF	TGTGCCAGCAGCCGCCCACCGACGTACGAGCAGTACTTC
TRBV3-1	NA	TRBJ2-2	TRBD1	CASTRGGQGSTGELFF	TGTGCCAGCACTCGCGGGGGACAGGGATCGACCGGGGAGCTGTTTTTT
TRBV20-1	NA	TRBJ2-1	TRBD2	CSASTGRALNEQFF	TGCAGTGCTAGTACCGGGAGGGCCTTGAATGAGCAGTTCTTC
TRBV5-1	NA	TRBJ2-1	NA	CASSLAVGGKRDEQFF	TGCGCCAGCAGCTTGGCCGTGGGCGGCAAAAGGGATGAGCAGTTCTTC
TRBV3-1	NA	TRBJ2-1	NA	CASSQSVNEQFF	TGTGCCAGCAGCCAATCGGTGAATGAGCAGTTCTTC
TRBV7-2	NA	TRBJ2-1	NA	CASSPLALNQFF	TGTGCCAGCAGCCCCTTAGCCCTCAATCAGTTCTTC
TRBV18	NA	TRBJ1-1	NA	CASSPGENTEAFF	TGTGCCAGCTCCCCCGGCGAGAACACTGAAGCTTTCTTT
TRBV20-1	NA	TRBJ2-5	TRBD2	CSAFSGEETQYF	TGCAGTGCGTTTAGCGGGGAAGAGACCCAGTACTTC